This TCR beta chain was observed in a study of cytomegalovirus exposure and HLA in healthy donors. Unmatched junction bases numbered 7, after V lost 4 bases and J lost 0 bases. The CDR3 extends over 17 amino acids. Per germline, CDR1 MGHDK and CDR2 SYGVNS. The study ran its PCR with 60 Vbeta and 13 Jbeta primers. Libraries were prepared by immunoSEQ multiplex PCR; TCRdb keeps only in-frame clonotypes and omits some of them. Found here are fewer than 200,000 clones, 70% to 90% of them singletons; the top ten hold approximately 2%. Source material: PBMCs. The sequence was obtained from a man aged 18 to 35 in good health and CMV-seropositive. The J gene is TRBJ2-3, the V gene TRBV25-1; 10 nucleotides align to TRBD2. The CDR3 region is CASSGGSGGLSTDTQYF. As DNA, the CDR3 is TGTGCCAGCAGTGGGGGTAGCGGGGGGCTTAGCACAGATACGCAGTATTTT.